The 30 T cell receptor beta chains reported below all come from one sample, sequenced in a study of human T cells and chemical hapten exposure. Time point specified: healthy volunteer bleed at 2 weeks. From whole blood left unfractionated, total RNA was extracted. TCRdb re-analysed the RACE reads in MiXCR, keeping a single row per CDR3 protein. The table shows around 130,000 distinct CDR3 sequences, with approximately 9.5% occurring only once. The sequenced sample was whole blood. The receptors shown here come from a male donor in good health. Some clones in this sample may be carry-over from other donors' samples.

The chain recombines TRBV6-6 with TRBJ1-4; no firm D call. This CDR3 has 12 amino acids. Trimming pared 4 bases from V and 12 bases from J, leaving 12 bases between. Germline lookup yields CDR1 MNHNY and CDR2 SVGAGI (reference sequence). The CDR3 reads CASSFKGGELFF. Here the CDR3 DNA reads TGTGCCAGCAGTTTTAAGGGCGGGGAACTGTTTTTT.

In this sample, this clonotype turned up a few times. The chain joins TRBV19 to TRBJ1-1; 7 positions agree with TRBD1. The CDR3 is made up of 15 amino acids. The V gene's germline CDR1 is LNHDA and CDR2 SQIVND (reference sequence). V trimming: 1 base; J trimming: 3 bases; junction bases outside the gene matches: 5. The CDR3 region is CASSIVDRADTEAFF. DNA for the CDR3: TGTGCCAGTAGTATAGTCGACAGGGCTGACACTGAAGCTTTCTTT.

This chain joins TRBV27 and TRBJ2-5; 8 bases align to TRBD2. The CDR3 has 16 residues. Germline V lookup: CDR1 MNHEY, CDR2 SMNVEV (reference sequence). With 5 bases clipped from V and 4 bases from J, the junction kept 12 bases outside the gene matches. DNA of the CDR3: TGTGCCAGCAGTGAACTCAGCGGGAGAGGGTCAGAGACCCAGTACTTC. Protein sequence: CASSELSGRGSETQYF.

The chain uses TRBV2 and TRBJ2-1; no clear D gene. Trimming took 4 bases from V and 0 from J, leaving 10 bases between them. This CDR3 has 15 amino acids. Germline V CDR1 and CDR2: SNHLY, FYNNEI. CDR3 region: CASSAEISSYNEQFF. The CDR3 nucleotides read TGTGCCAGCAGTGCTGAAATTAGCTCCTACAATGAGCAGTTCTTC.

This clonotype was recorded many times. This rearrangement joins TRBV6-6 to TRBJ1-6; D is undetermined. From germline, CDR1 is MNHNY and CDR2 SVGAGI (reference sequence). The CDR3 has 12 amino acids. The ends were cut back, 6 bases at V and 9 bases at J, with 9 bases in the middle. CDR3 nucleotides: TGTGCCAGCAGGGACGGGAGTTCACCCCTCCACTTT. Its translation is CASRDGSSPLHF.

This clonotype has only a few counts. The chain employs TRBV20-1 and TRBJ1-2; 9 nucleotides align to TRBD1. Germline V gene lookup returns CDR1 DFQATT and CDR2 SNEGSKA (reference sequence). J was trimmed by 4 bases and V by 0 bases; bases with no gene match: 0. The CDR3 is 13 residues long. In nucleotides, the CDR3 is TGCAGTGCTAGAGAACAGGGGGCCTATGGCTACACCTTC. Its translation is CSAREQGAYGYTF.

This clonotype was detected a few times. The chain links TRBV3-1 to TRBJ2-1, with TRBD2 identical over 14 bases. The CDR3 consists of 17 residues. Germline CDR1 reads LGHDT; CDR2 reads YNNKEL (reference sequence). The V segment lost 0 bases and the J segment 12 bases; nucleotides outside the gene matches: 10. CDR3 sequence (DNA): TGTGCCAGCAGCCAAGATGAGGGACTAGCGGGAGACTGGGGGCAGTTCTTC. Protein: CASSQDEGLAGDWGQFF.

The chain uses TRBV9 and TRBJ2-4; D call uncertain. In germline, CDR1 is SGDLS, CDR2 YYNGEE. The ends were cut back, 0 bases at V and 5 bases at J, with 6 bases in the middle. The CDR3 runs to 13 residues. This CDR3 reads CASSVEAENIQYF. The CDR3 nucleotides read TGTGCCAGCAGCGTAGAGGCAGAAAACATTCAGTACTTC.

The chain is built from TRBV12-3 or TRBV12-4 and TRBJ1-2, with 9 bases aligning to TRBD1. The CDR3 has 14 residues. The V and J ends lost 4 bases and 8 bases, in that order; junction bases with no gene match: 8. The CDR3 nucleotides are TGTGCCAGCAGTTATTACAGGGGGCCGTACGGCTACACCTTC. Translation gives CASSYYRGPYGYTF.

This rearrangement joins TRBV6-5 to TRBJ2-7; a weak D match, TRBD1 (6 bases). Germline CDR1 and CDR2: MNHEY and SVGAGI. Trimming removed 6 bases at V and 6 bases at J, with 18 bases between. The CDR3 length is 14 residues. CDR3 sequence reads: CASSFPGDEGEQYF. The DNA for the CDR3 is TGTGCCAGCAGCTTTCCAGGGGATGAGGGCGAGCAGTACTTC.

This clonotype has ten or more counts. The chain links TRBV29-1 to TRBJ2-7; the match to TRBD1 covers 8 bases. The CDR3 spans 18 residues. Germline-derived CDR1 and CDR2 are SQVTM and ANQGSEA. With 2 bases clipped from V and 4 bases from J, the junction kept 19 bases outside the gene matches. This CDR3 reads CSVERFGAGGELSYEQYF. CDR3 sequence (DNA): TGCAGCGTTGAACGCTTTGGGGCAGGGGGCGAATTATCTTACGAGCAGTACTTC.

This clonotype came up a few times. The chain uses TRBV4-3 and TRBJ2-1; 7 bases match TRBD2. CDR1 and CDR2 (germline): LGHNA, YSLEER. Unmatched junction bases numbered 7, after V lost 4 bases and J lost 4 bases. This CDR3 is 15 amino acids long. Here the CDR3 reads CASSLYGGSYNEQFF. The CDR3 DNA reads TGCGCCAGCAGCCTCTACGGGGGGTCTTACAATGAGCAGTTCTTC.

This clonotype turned up a few times. This rearrangement joins TRBV6-6 to TRBJ1-4; D is unclear. Germline CDR1 is MNHNY and CDR2 is SVGAGI (reference sequence). The CDR3 length is 16 residues. Between the trimmed V and J ends, which lost 8 bases and 0 bases, there was a span of 16 bases. CDR3 in amino acids: CASFRVLETTNEKLFF. In DNA, the CDR3 is TGTGCCAGCTTTCGGGTTCTCGAAACAACTAATGAAAAACTGTTTTTT.

Remarks on this clonotype: The junction differs from germline at one of its ends, possibly a read error. This chain uses TRBV7-2 with TRBJ1-4; D not certain. The CDR3 is 14 amino acids. Germline CDR1 and CDR2: SGHTA and FQGNSA. The CDR3 reads CASSSRETNGKLFF. The CDR3 nucleotides read TGTGCCAGCAGCTCGAGGGAGACTAATGGAAAACTGTTTTTT.

This clonotype was counted between two and nine times. J is TRBJ2-7 and V is TRBV12-3 or TRBV12-4; 10 nucleotides line up with TRBD2. The V and J ends lost 7 bases and 0 bases, in that order; junction bases with no gene match: 6. This CDR3 region has 15 residues. The CDR3 spells CASTQLAGSSYEQYF. CDR3 in DNA: TGTGCCAGCACCCAACTAGCGGGGAGCTCCTACGAGCAGTACTTC.

This clonotype has only a few counts. The V call is TRBV7-6, the J call TRBJ2-1; TRBD1 matches 7 bases. Per germline, CDR1 SGHVS and CDR2 FNYEAQ. V trimming: 3 bases; J trimming: 0 bases; junction bases outside the gene matches: 2. The CDR3 loop spans 15 amino acids. The chain's CDR3 is CASSFTGASYNEQFF. The CDR3 coding sequence is TGTGCCAGCAGCTTCACAGGGGCCTCCTACAATGAGCAGTTCTTC.

The rearrangement joins TRBV18 to TRBJ2-1, with TRBD1 as a possible D gene (5 bases). Germline V gene data show CDR1 as KGHSH and CDR2 as LQKENI. This CDR3 has 15 residues. V was shortened by 2 bases and J by 8 bases, with 16 bases between the two germline ends. CDR3 protein: CASSPSRQQRDEQFF. CDR3 DNA sequence: TGTGCCAGCTCACCATCGCGACAGCAACGGGATGAGCAGTTCTTC.

CDR3 nucleotide sequence: TGTGCCAGCAGTTCGGACAGGACAAATGAAAAACTGTTTTTT. Translated, it gives CASSSDRTNEKLFF. The chain has TRBV12-3 or TRBV12-4 and TRBJ1-4; 7 positions agree with TRBD1. Trimming took 4 bases from V and 5 from J; bases not matched to a gene: 4. The CDR3 totals 14 residues.

This clonotype has more than one count but fewer than ten. The chain is built from TRBV5-1 and TRBJ2-7; TRBD1 is a possible D gene (6 bases). With 0 bases removed from V and 6 bases from J, the gap between germline ends came to 13 bases. Germline V gene lookup returns CDR1 SGHRS and CDR2 YFSETQ. This CDR3 has 14 residues. In DNA form, the CDR3 reads TGCGCCAGCAGCTTGGCAGGGGAGTCCCTCGAGCAGTACTTC. It codes for CASSLAGESLEQYF.

The V gene is TRBV12-3 or TRBV12-4, the J gene TRBJ2-1; 10 nucleotides match TRBD2. The junction had 6 bases not matched to a gene; V was cut back by 5 bases and J by 2 bases. The CDR3 extends over 16 amino acids. The CDR3 loop reads CASSGIAGGTYNEQFF. Here the CDR3 DNA reads TGTGCCAGCAGTGGAATAGCGGGAGGTACCTACAATGAGCAGTTCTTC.

The chain carries TRBV6-1 and TRBJ2-5; 12 nucleotides agree with TRBD2. The V gene's germline CDR1 is MNHNS and CDR2 SASEGT. J gave up 5 bases and V 5 bases, and 15 bases lay outside the gene matches. The CDR3 length is 18 residues. CDR3 bases: TGTGCCAGCAGTTTTTCGACTAGCGGGAGAAATGGTCGGGAGACCCAGTACTTC. Protein: CASSFSTSGRNGRETQYF.

This clonotype has a handful of counts. CDR3 nucleotide sequence: TGTGCCAGCAGTTACGACAGGGTAGGCAATCAGCCCCAGCATTTT. Translated: CASSYDRVGNQPQHF. This chain connects TRBV12-3 or TRBV12-4 to TRBJ1-5; 7 nucleotides align to TRBD1. Trimming cost V 4 bases and J 2 bases; bases outside gene matches: 5. The CDR3 is 15 amino acids.

The gene calls are TRBV19 and TRBJ2-1; TRBD1 matches 8 bases. The CDR3 is made up of 16 amino acids. V lost 4 bases and J lost 7; bases outside the gene matches: 12. Germline V CDR1 and CDR2: LNHDA, SQIVND (reference sequence). The DNA for the CDR3 is TGTGCCAGTAGTAGTCAGCAGGGGGCCTGGCTGAATGAGCAGTTCTTC. Residues: CASSSQQGAWLNEQFF.

This clonotype was counted a few times. This chain uses TRBV20-1 with TRBJ1-5, with unresolved D. The CDR3 length is 15 residues. Between the trimmed V and J ends, which lost 0 bases and 0 bases, there was a span of 9 bases. The germline V gene has CDR1 DFQATT and CDR2 SNEGSKA (reference sequence). CDR3 region: CSARDPIGSNQPQHF. The CDR3 DNA is TGCAGTGCTAGAGATCCGATCGGTAGCAATCAGCCCCAGCATTTT.

This clonotype was counted a few times. The chain is built from TRBV20-1 and TRBJ1-2; 7 nucleotides align to TRBD1. Germline trimming cut 5 bases from V and 6 bases from J; bases unmatched to any gene: 21. Germline-derived CDR1 and CDR2 are DFQATT and SNEGSKA (reference sequence). The CDR3 extends over 17 amino acids. CDR3 region: CSAFPPLGQGEVNGYTF. CDR3 DNA: TGCAGTGCTTTCCCCCCATTGGGGCAGGGGGAGGTAAATGGCTACACCTTC.

The table lists this clonotype with a few counts. V usage is TRBV7-2 and J usage is TRBJ2-3; possible D gene TRBD1, 5 bases. Trimming pared 1 base from V and 9 bases from J, leaving 8 bases between. The germline V gene has CDR1 SGHTA and CDR2 FQGNSA. This CDR3 region has 12 residues. CDR3 loop: CASSLDRFTQYF. In DNA form, the CDR3 reads TGTGCCAGCAGCTTAGACAGGTTCACGCAGTATTTT. The full variable domain, with the rest looked up from reference TRBV7-2 and TRBJ2-3, is GAGVSQSPSNKVTEKGKDVELRCDPISGHTALYWYRQSLGQGLEFLIYFQGNSAPDKSGLPSDRFSAERTGGSVSTLTIQRTQQEDSAVYLCASSLDRFTQYFGPGTRLTVL.

The chain is built from TRBV30 and TRBJ1-2; D possibly corresponds to TRBD1 (5 bases). V lost 3 bases and J lost 4, with 12 bases in between. The CDR3 is 13 residues long. CDR1 and CDR2 from the germline V gene are GTSNPN and SVGIG (reference sequence). The CDR3 reads CAWRTGGIYGYTF. CDR3 nucleotides: TGTGCCTGGAGGACTGGGGGAATCTATGGCTACACCTTC. The variable domain in full, completed from reference TRBV30 and TRBJ1-2, reads SQTIHQWPATLVQPVGSPLSLECTVEGTSNPNLYWYRQAAGRGLQLLFYSVGIGQISSEVPQNLSASRPQDRQFILSSKKLLLSDSGFYLCAWRTGGIYGYTFGSGTRLTVV.

This chain links TRBV6-4 with TRBJ2-1; D gene unclear. The CDR3 runs to 16 residues. In germline, CDR1 is MRHNA, CDR2 SNTAGT. Trimming took off 0 bases at V and 7 bases at J, with 16 bases between the two ends. The CDR3 nucleotides read TGTGCCAGCAGTGACTCTTTCGAGTACCAGCCAAATGAGCAGTTCTTC. It codes for CASSDSFEYQPNEQFF.

This sequence joins TRBV29-1 and TRBJ2-1; TRBD1 is a possible D gene (6 bases). Germline V CDR1 and CDR2: SQVTM, ANQGSEA. The CDR3 sequence is 14 residues long. V lost 5 bases, J lost 9 bases, and 20 bases lay in between. CDR3 DNA: TGCAGCGTTAACAGGGCAATGGGGTATAGTGAGCAGTTCTTC. It codes for CSVNRAMGYSEQFF.

V and J are TRBV27 and TRBJ2-5, with 10 positions matching TRBD1. Trimming cost V 1 base and J 5 bases; bases outside gene matches: 7. Germline V gene lookup returns CDR1 MNHEY and CDR2 SMNVEV (reference sequence). The CDR3 sequence is 16 residues long. In DNA form, the CDR3 reads TGTGCCAGCAGTTTATTAGGGACAGGGGTTCGGGAGACCCAGTACTTC. This codes for CASSLLGTGVRETQYF.